The clone carrying this T cell receptor beta chain was detected only a few times. A much larger clonotype is one base distant, so this may be a read error. The data originate from a study of blood T cells in healthy people across ages. Alongside a J-beta primer mix, a sample-barcoded 5' primer served in a second PCR lasting roughly 6 to 11 cycles. Each cDNA molecule was tagged by a template-switch adaptor that had 12 random nucleotides. MiXCR was run by TCRdb on the 5' RACE reads, yielding one entry per CDR3 protein. The sample holds 1.5 million to 2 million distinct CDR3 sequences, under 30% seen once. This CDR3 contains 13 residues. The J segment lost 13 bases and the V segment lost 1 base, leaving 9 bases of the junction unmatched. Germline V gene sequence: CDR1 SQVTM, CDR2 ANQGSEA.

The sequence derives from a woman aged 25 to 39 in good health. The sample consisted of blood. J is TRBJ2-5 and V is TRBV29-1; 10 bases are shared with TRBD1. In DNA, the CDR3 is TGCAGCGTTGAAGGACAGGGGGCGCCTGAGCGGTACTTC. Its protein is CSVEGQGAPERYF.